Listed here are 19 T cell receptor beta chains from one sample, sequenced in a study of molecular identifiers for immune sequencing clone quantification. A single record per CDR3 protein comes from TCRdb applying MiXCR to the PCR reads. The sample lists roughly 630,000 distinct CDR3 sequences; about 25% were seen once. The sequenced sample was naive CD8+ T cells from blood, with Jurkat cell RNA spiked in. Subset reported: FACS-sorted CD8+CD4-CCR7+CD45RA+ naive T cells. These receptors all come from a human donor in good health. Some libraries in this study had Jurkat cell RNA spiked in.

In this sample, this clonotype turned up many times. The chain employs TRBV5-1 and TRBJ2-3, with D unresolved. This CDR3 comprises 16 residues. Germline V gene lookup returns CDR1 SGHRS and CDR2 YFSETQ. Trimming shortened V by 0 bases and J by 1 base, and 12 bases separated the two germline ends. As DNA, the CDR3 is TGCGCCAGCAGCTTGGCCGCGGCGGAAGGCACAGATACGCAGTATTTT. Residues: CASSLAAAEGTDTQYF.

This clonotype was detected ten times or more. The CDR3 reads CASSLRTGTGGSYEQYF. CDR3 bases: TGCGCCAGCAGCTTAAGAACCGGGACAGGGGGTTCCTACGAGCAGTACTTC. V and J are TRBV5-1 and TRBJ2-7, with TRBD1 matching 11 bases. This CDR3 comprises 17 residues. Germline assignment: CDR1 SGHRS and CDR2 YFSETQ. After removal of 2 bases from V and 1 base from J, the junction contained 8 bases not matched to a gene.

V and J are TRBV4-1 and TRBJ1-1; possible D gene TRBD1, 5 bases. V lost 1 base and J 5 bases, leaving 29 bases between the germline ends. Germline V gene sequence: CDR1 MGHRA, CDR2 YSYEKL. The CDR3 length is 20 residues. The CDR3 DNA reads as TGCGCCAGCAGCCAAGTTTTGGGTGGGGGACCGAGGCCGACGGGGACTGAAGCTTTCTTT. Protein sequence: CASSQVLGGGPRPTGTEAFF.

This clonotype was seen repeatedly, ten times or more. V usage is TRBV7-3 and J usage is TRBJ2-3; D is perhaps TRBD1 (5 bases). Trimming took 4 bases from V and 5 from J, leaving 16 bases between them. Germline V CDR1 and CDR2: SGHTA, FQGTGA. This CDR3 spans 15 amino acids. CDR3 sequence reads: CASSSTLGVRDTQYF. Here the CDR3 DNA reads TGTGCCAGCAGCTCCACCCTAGGGGTTCGAGATACGCAGTATTTT.

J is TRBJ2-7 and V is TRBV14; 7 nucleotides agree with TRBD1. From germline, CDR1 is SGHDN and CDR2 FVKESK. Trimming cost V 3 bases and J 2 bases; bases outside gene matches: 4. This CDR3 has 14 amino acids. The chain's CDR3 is CASSHWDSPYEQYF. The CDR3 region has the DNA TGTGCCAGCAGCCATTGGGACAGCCCCTACGAGCAGTACTTC. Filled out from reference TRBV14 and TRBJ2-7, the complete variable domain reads EAGVTQFPSHSVIEKGQTVTLRCDPISGHDNLYWYRRVMGKEIKFLLHFVKESKQDESGMPNNRFLAERTGGTYSTLKVQPAELEDSGVYFCASSHWDSPYEQYFGPGTRLTVT.

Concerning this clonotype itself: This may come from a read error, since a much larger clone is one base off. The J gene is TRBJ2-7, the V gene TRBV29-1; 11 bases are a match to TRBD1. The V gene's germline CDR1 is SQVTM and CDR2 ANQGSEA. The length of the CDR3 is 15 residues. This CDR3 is CSVTTARTGGYEQCF. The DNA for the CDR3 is TGCAGCGTTACAACTGCGAGGACAGGGGGCTACGAGCAGTGCTTC.

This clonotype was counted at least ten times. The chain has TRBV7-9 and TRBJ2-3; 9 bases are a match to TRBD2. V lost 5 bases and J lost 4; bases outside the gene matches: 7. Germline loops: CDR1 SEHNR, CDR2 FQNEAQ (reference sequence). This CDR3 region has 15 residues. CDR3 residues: CASSISGRSADTQYF. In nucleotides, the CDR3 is TGTGCCAGCAGCATTAGCGGGAGAAGTGCAGATACGCAGTATTTT.

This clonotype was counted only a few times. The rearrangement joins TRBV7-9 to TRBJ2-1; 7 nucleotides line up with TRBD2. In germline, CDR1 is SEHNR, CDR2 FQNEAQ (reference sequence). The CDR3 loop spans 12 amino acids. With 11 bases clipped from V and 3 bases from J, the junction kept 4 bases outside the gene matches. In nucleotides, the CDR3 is TGTGCCCTAGCGGAGATCTACAATGAGCAGTTCTTC. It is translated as CALAEIYNEQFF.

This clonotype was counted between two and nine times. The CDR3 sequence: CASSDSGLNSPLHF. In nucleotides, the CDR3 is TGTGCCAGCAGTGACTCGGGGCTTAATTCACCCCTCCACTTT. V gene TRBV6-4 combines with J gene TRBJ1-6; TRBD1 is a possible D gene (5 bases). CDR1 MRHNA and CDR2 SNTAGT come from the germline V gene. V gave up 0 bases and J gave up 6 bases, with 6 bases separating them. The CDR3 spans 14 residues.

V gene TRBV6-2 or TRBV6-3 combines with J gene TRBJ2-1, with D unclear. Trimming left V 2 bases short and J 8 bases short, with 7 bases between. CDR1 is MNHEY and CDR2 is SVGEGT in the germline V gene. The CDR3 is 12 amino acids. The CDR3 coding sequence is TGTGCCAGCAGTTACGAGAACTATGAGCAGTTCTTC. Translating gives CASSYENYEQFF.

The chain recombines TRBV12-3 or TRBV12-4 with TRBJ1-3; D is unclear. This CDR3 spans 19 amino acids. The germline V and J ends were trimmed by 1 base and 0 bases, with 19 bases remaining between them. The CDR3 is CASSLVERPQPDSGNTIYF. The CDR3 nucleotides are TGTGCCAGCAGTTTAGTGGAGCGGCCTCAGCCCGACTCTGGAAACACCATATATTTT.

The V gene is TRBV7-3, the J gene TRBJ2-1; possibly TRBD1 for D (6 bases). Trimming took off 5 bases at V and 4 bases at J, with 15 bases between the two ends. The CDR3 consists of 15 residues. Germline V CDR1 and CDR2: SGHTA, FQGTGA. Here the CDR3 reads CASSPGQTLYNEQFF. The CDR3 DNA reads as TGTGCCAGCAGCCCAGGACAGACACTTTACAATGAGCAGTTCTTC.

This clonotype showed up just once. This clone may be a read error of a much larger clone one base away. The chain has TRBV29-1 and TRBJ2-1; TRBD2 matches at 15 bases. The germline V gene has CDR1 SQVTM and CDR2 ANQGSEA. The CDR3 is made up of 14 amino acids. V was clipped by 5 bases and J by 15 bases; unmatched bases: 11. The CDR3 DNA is TGCAGCGTTAGGACTAGCGGGGGGGCCTACGATCTGTTCTTC. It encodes CSVRTSGGAYDLFF.

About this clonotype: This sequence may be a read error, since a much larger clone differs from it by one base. The CDR3 protein is CAISQDLSGSYTQYF. The CDR3, as DNA: TGTGCCATCAGCCAAGATCTGAGCGGGAGCTATACGCAGTATTTT. The V call is TRBV4-2, the J call TRBJ2-3, with TRBD2 matching 8 bases. The CDR3 has 15 residues. Germline V gene sequence: CDR1 LGHNA, CDR2 YNFKEQ.

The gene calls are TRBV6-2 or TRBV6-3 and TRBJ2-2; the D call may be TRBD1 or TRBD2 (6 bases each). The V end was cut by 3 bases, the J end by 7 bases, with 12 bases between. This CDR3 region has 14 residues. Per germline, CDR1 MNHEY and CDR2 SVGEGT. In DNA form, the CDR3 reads TGTGCCAGCAGTTATCGGGGGCAGATCGGGGAGCTGTTTTTT. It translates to CASSYRGQIGELFF.

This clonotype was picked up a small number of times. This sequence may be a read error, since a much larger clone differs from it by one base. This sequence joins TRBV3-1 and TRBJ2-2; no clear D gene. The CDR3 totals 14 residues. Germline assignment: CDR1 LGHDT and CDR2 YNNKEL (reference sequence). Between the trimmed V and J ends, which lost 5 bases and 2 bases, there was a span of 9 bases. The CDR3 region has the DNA TGTGCCAGCAGCATAGGACCAAACACCGGGGAGCTGTTTTTT. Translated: CASSIGPNTGELFF.

The CDR3 DNA is TGTGCCAGTAGCCTCTTAGGGGCTCACGAGCAGTACTTC. This sequence encodes CASSLLGAHEQYF. This chain joins TRBV7-2 and TRBJ2-7; TRBD1 is a possible D gene (5 bases). Germline V gives CDR1 SGHTA, CDR2 FQGNSA. V shed 9 bases and J shed 5 bases, with 17 bases lying between them. The CDR3 has 13 amino acids.

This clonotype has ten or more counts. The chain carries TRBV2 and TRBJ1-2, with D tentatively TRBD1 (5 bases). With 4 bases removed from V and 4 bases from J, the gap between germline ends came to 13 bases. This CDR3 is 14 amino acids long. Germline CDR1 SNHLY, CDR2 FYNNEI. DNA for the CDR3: TGTGCCAGCAGTGTTTCTGGGACGTTCTATGGCTACACCTTC. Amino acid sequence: CASSVSGTFYGYTF.

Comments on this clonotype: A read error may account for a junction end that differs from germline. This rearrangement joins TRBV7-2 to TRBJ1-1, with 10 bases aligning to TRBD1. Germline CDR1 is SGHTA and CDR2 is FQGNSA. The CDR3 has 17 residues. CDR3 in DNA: TGTGCCTGCAGCCAATATCGTCCCGGGACAGGGGCAACTGAACCTTTCTTT. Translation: CACSQYRPGTGATEPFF.